These T cell receptor beta chains were read from a single sample in a study of blood T cell repertoires in COVID-19. The table came from immunoSEQ multiplex PCR; TCRdb's copy has only in-frame clones and leaves some out. This table has 150,000 or so clones, approximately 84% appearing once. The specimen sequenced was peripheral blood. These receptors were collected from a woman older than 75 with acute or convalescent COVID-19. CDR3s include the opening cysteine and the closing phenylalanine or tryptophan. The D gene is left open where the match is weak. The size field is filled for only some rows; it gives once, few, many or a size class.

>-|TRBV4-1|TRBD1|TRBJ2-1
TGCGCCAGCAGCCAAGATGAGAATCGGGACAGCGAATTCTTC
CASSQDENRDSEFF
>once|TRBV19|TRBD1|TRBJ2-7
TGTGCCAGTAGTTCTCTCCGGGACAGGGTCCCTGACGAGCAGTACTTC
CASSSLRDRVPDEQYF
>many|TRBV27|-|TRBJ2-2
TGTGCCAGCAGTCCCCTCCCCCCCCGCGGGGAGCTGTTTTTT
CASSPLPPRGELFF
>-|TRBV27|TRBD2|TRBJ2-7
TGTGCCAGCAGTCTCCTGACTAGCGGGAGGGCCTACGAGCAGTACTTC
CASSLLTSGRAYEQYF
>-|TRBV29-1|TRBD2|TRBJ2-7
TGCAGCGTTGGCCGGGAGGGTTTTTACGAGCAGTACTTC
CSVGREGFYEQYF
>few|TRBV7-2|-|TRBJ2-2
TGTGCCAGCAGCTTAGCGCGGCCAGCCGGGGAGCTGTTTTTT
CASSLARPAGELFF
>-|TRBV27|-|TRBJ1-2
TGTGCCAGCTCTACTCTGGCGGCTAACTATGGCTACACCTTC
CASSTLAANYGYTF
>-|TRBV7-2|-|TRBJ2-3
TGTGCCAGCAATTTCGGCACAGATACGCAGTATTTT
CASNFGTDTQYF
>-|TRBV6-5|TRBD1|TRBJ2-1
TGTGCCAGCACCCCCTCGGGACAGAACATAAATGAGCAGTTCTTC
CASTPSGQNINEQFF
>few|TRBV5-8|TRBD1|TRBJ1-1
TGTGCCAGCAGCTGGGACAGGAACACTGAAGCTTTCTTT
CASSWDRNTEAFF
>-|TRBV7-2|-|TRBJ1-2
TGTGCCAGCAGCTTAGTCGGGGGTCGTGGCTACACCTTC
CASSLVGGRGYTF
>-|TRBV29-1|TRBD2|TRBJ2-1
TGCAGCGTTGAAAGCGGGAGGGCCAGCTCCTACAATGAGCAGTTCTTC
CSVESGRASSYNEQFF
>-|TRBV4-3|-|TRBJ1-2
TGCGCCAGCAGCCAAGATCGGGGTCCAGCCCAGAGAGGCTACACCTTC
CASSQDRGPAQRGYTF
>-|TRBV11-2|-|TRBJ2-1
TGTGCCAGCAGCTCTTTACTTATGAGGATAAAGCTGTTCTTC
CASSSLLMRIKLFF
>-|TRBV20-1|-|TRBJ2-5
TGCAGTGCTCGCGGGAAAGAGACCCAGTACTTC
CSARGKETQYF
>-|TRBV15|-|TRBJ1-2
TGTGCCACCAGCAGAGATTCTTATGGCTACACCTTC
CATSRDSYGYTF
>once|TRBV27|TRBD1|TRBJ1-1
TGTGCCAGCAGTCTGGACAGGGGGACTGAAGCTTTCTTT
CASSLDRGTEAFF
>-|TRBV12-3/TRBV12-4|-|TRBJ2-5
TGTGCCAGCAGTGTCAGCCAAGAGACCCAGTACTTC
CASSVSQETQYF
>-|TRBV4-1|TRBD2|TRBJ2-1
TGCGCCAGCAGCCTGTTAGCGGGATCGGGTGTACCTGAGCAGTTCTTC
CASSLLAGSGVPEQFF
>-|TRBV19|-|TRBJ2-1
TGTGCCAGTTCCCCCGGGGAAGGGTCGCAGTTCTTC
CASSPGEGSQFF
>-|TRBV7-2|TRBD1|TRBJ2-7
TGTGCCAGCAGCTCAGGACAGGGGATATCACACTACGAGCAGTACTTC
CASSSGQGISHYEQYF
>-|TRBV5-4|-|TRBJ1-1
TGTGCCAGCAGCTATAGCACTGAAGCTTTCTTT
CASSYSTEAFF
>-|TRBV2|-|TRBJ1-6
TGTGCCAGCAGCGCGGACAGATATAATTCACCCCTCCACTTT
CASSADRYNSPLHF
>-|TRBV30|TRBD1|TRBJ2-1
TGTGCCTGGAGTGCGGGACAGGGGGCTGCCTTCTTC
CAWSAGQGAAFF
>-|TRBV5-4|-|TRBJ1-3
TGTGCCAGCAGCCTGGGGGAGCTATACTCTGGAAACACCATATATTTT
CASSLGELYSGNTIYF
>-|TRBV2|-|TRBJ2-5
TGTGCCAGCAGTGAAGCTAACACACAAGAGACCCAGTACTTC
CASSEANTQETQYF